A single sample is the source of the 30 T cell receptor beta chains below, sequenced in a study of OX40 agonist ivuxolimab in advanced cancers. Here immunoSEQ multiplex PCR was the method, and the copy in TCRdb shows in-frame clones only, minus some. This table has some 100,000 clones, 90% appearing once. The sample was CD4+ or CD8+ T cells sorted from blood, taken in a trial of the OX40 agonist ivuxolimab. These receptor sequences come from an adult with an advanced solid tumor such as melanoma, head and neck, liver or kidney cancer.

This chain joins TRBV7-2 and TRBJ2-7; unclear D gene. Germline V gene lookup returns CDR1 SGHTA and CDR2 FQGNSA. Between the trimmed V and J ends, which lost 5 bases and 2 bases, there was a span of 25 bases. The CDR3 runs to 18 residues. The DNA for the CDR3 is TGTGCCAGCAGCCATAAATTGAGGACCCAAACCATGGCCTACGAGCAGTACTTC. This codes for CASSHKLRTQTMAYEQYF.

V usage is TRBV9 and J usage is TRBJ2-3; 10 positions match TRBD1. This CDR3 contains 15 residues. Trimming removed 4 bases from V and 1 base from J; junction bases left unmatched: 3. From germline, CDR1 is SGDLS and CDR2 YYNGEE. The CDR3 DNA reads TGTGCCAGCAGCCTAGGGACAGGGGGCACAGATACGCAGTATTTT. Amino acid sequence: CASSLGTGGTDTQYF.

The chain links TRBV6-1 to TRBJ1-4, with D unclear. This CDR3 contains 15 residues. Germline loops: CDR1 MNHNS, CDR2 SASEGT. Deletions cut 5 bases from V and 5 bases from J, with 15 bases between. CDR3 DNA: TGTGCCAGCAGTACCCTTGGACGTCTCAATGAAAAACTGTTTTTT. Protein sequence: CASSTLGRLNEKLFF.

Only one count was recorded for this clone. The V call is TRBV11-2, the J call TRBJ2-1; D remains ambiguous. The CDR3 totals 15 residues. With 5 bases removed from V and 9 bases from J, the gap between germline ends came to 20 bases. The germline V gene encodes CDR1 SGHAT and CDR2 FQNNGV. Here the CDR3 DNA reads TGTGCCAGCAGCCCTCAACGACCAAGGACCAGTGAGCAGTTCTTC. Translated: CASSPQRPRTSEQFF.

CDR3 nucleotide sequence: TGTGCCAGCAGCCTCGGACTAGCCGGTCTGAGGCAGTACTTC. This sequence encodes CASSLGLAGLRQYF. The chain is built from TRBV5-6 and TRBJ2-7, with 8 nucleotides matching TRBD2. V shed 4 bases and J 9 bases; nucleotides not matched to a gene: 12. The CDR3 consists of 14 residues. Germline-derived CDR1 and CDR2 are SGHDT and YYEEEE.

The chain carries TRBV4-2 and TRBJ2-1; 11 positions agree with TRBD1. Germline values: CDR1 LGHNA, CDR2 YNFKEQ. There are 17 residues in the CDR3. V dropped 2 bases and J dropped 6; count of bases not matched to a gene: 9. In DNA, the CDR3 is TGTGCCAGCAGCCAACCCCGTCGGGACAGGGGGGTCAATGAGCAGTTCTTC. This codes for CASSQPRRDRGVNEQFF.

This clone was seen once. V usage is TRBV6-5 and J usage is TRBJ1-2; 9 bases fit TRBD1. Unmatched junction bases numbered 6, after V lost 6 bases and J lost 1 base. This CDR3 is built from 15 residues. Germline V lookup: CDR1 MNHEY, CDR2 SVGAGI. CDR3 in amino acids: CASRDRGFFNYGYTF. The CDR3 bases are TGTGCCAGCAGGGACAGGGGTTTCTTTAACTATGGCTACACCTTC.

In regard to this clone: The junction and the germline gene differ at one end; a read error may be behind it. The rearrangement links TRBV28 to TRBJ1-2, with D perhaps TRBD1 (6 bases). From germline, CDR1 is MDHEN and CDR2 SYDVKM. The CDR3 is made up of 14 amino acids. The DNA of the CDR3 is TGTGCCAGCACTTTAGGGGGAGGCAACTATGGCTACACCTTC. Its translation is CASTLGGGNYGYTF.

Regarding this clone: The conserved phenylalanine or tryptophan normally closing the CDR3 is absent here, so this likely arose from a read error. Because the CDR3's place on the DNA is in doubt, the DNA is left out and the CDR3 is given as listed by TCRdb. CDR3 sequence reads: CASSETLRDFYI. V usage is TRBV6-1 and J usage is TRBJ2-7; TRBD2 is the table's D call and was not checked against the DNA. The CDR3 extends over 12 residues, inclusive of both ends. Per the germline V gene, CDR1 is MNHNS and CDR2 is SASEGT.

This clone was recorded once. This chain connects TRBV9 to TRBJ2-3, with unresolved D. The CDR3 runs 16 residues. Germline-derived CDR1 and CDR2 are SGDLS and YYNGEE. V gave up 3 bases and J gave up 0 bases, with 14 bases separating them. DNA of the CDR3: TGTGCCAGCAGCGCCCTAGGCCTAACGAGCACAGATACGCAGTATTTT. Protein sequence: CASSALGLTSTDTQYF.

The V gene is TRBV11-3, the J gene TRBJ1-1; D unresolved. Trimming cost V 2 bases and J 6 bases, with 10 bases left between them. The CDR3 sequence is 13 residues long. Per germline, CDR1 SGHNT and CDR2 YENEEA. CDR3 in amino acids: CASSLYKGPEAFF. CDR3 coding DNA: TGTGCCAGCAGCTTATATAAAGGGCCTGAAGCTTTCTTT.

V usage is TRBV7-2 and J usage is TRBJ2-5, with D unresolved. V was pared by 2 bases and J by 3 bases, with 10 bases between. CDR1 and CDR2 (germline): SGHTA, FQGNSA. This CDR3 contains 14 residues. The CDR3 nucleotides read TGTGCCAGCAGCTTATTTGGGCAAGAAGAGACCCAGTACTTC. It codes for CASSLFGQEETQYF.

As to this clone: Other nucleotide sequences from this sample produce the same CDR3. The V and J genes are TRBV7-2 and TRBJ2-3, with TRBD1 matching over 7 bases. The germline CDR1 and CDR2 sequences are SGHTA and FQGNSA. This CDR3 comprises 14 residues. The trim removed 5 bases at V and 3 bases at J, leaving 5 bases unmatched. The CDR3 nucleotides read TGTGCCAGCAGCCTAGACAGGGCAACAGATACGCAGTATTTT. It encodes CASSLDRATDTQYF.

The CDR3 is CASSPIFGGTSSYEQYF. CDR3 DNA sequence: TGTGCCAGCTCACCGATTTTCGGCGGGACCAGCTCCTACGAGCAGTACTTC. V is TRBV18 and J is TRBJ2-7; possibly TRBD2 for D (6 bases). The CDR3 runs to 17 residues. V was shortened by 3 bases and J by 0 bases, with 18 bases between the two germline ends. CDR1 and CDR2 (germline): KGHSH, LQKENI.

Here the CDR3 reads CASIRPGGGEQFF. CDR3 sequence (DNA): TGTGCCAGCATTAGACCCGGAGGCGGTGAGCAGTTCTTC. V is TRBV6-5 and J is TRBJ2-1, with D possibly TRBD2 on 5 matching bases. Looked up from germline, CDR1 is MNHEY and CDR2 is SVGAGI. The V and J ends lost 7 bases and 9 bases respectively, with 16 bases between them. CDR3 length: 13 amino acids.

The chain recombines TRBV27 with TRBJ2-1, with D possibly being TRBD1 or TRBD2 (6 bases each). The V end lost 6 bases, the J end lost 3 bases, and 18 bases lay between the germline ends. This CDR3 has 16 amino acids. Germline V gene sequence: CDR1 MNHEY, CDR2 SMNVEV (reference sequence). For the CDR3, the DNA is TGTGCCAGCAGGAAGGAAGGGGGGTTCTTCTACAATGAGCAGTTCTTC. This translates into CASRKEGGFFYNEQFF.

The rearrangement uses TRBV25-1 and TRBJ2-1; the D gene is possibly TRBD1 (5 bases). The germline gives CDR1 MGHDK, CDR2 SYGVNS. The CDR3 has 14 amino acids. The V and J ends lost 5 bases and 6 bases respectively, with 14 bases between them. CDR3 amino acids: CASSRSAGLNEQFF. Written as DNA, the CDR3 is TGTGCCAGCAGTCGCAGCGCAGGGCTCAATGAGCAGTTCTTC.

J is TRBJ2-1 and V is TRBV7-9; D may be TRBD2 (6 bases). The CDR3 has 15 residues. Germline lookup yields CDR1 SEHNR and CDR2 FQNEAQ (reference sequence). V dropped 4 bases and J dropped 3 bases, with 13 bases sitting between them. The CDR3 DNA reads TGTGCCAGCAGCTATGAGGGAGGAGTCTACAATGAGCAGTTCTTC. Protein sequence: CASSYEGGVYNEQFF.

The chain uses TRBV7-2 and TRBJ1-4, with 11 bases lining up with TRBD1. Germline V CDR1 and CDR2: SGHTA, FQGNSA. This CDR3 has 16 amino acids. With V trimmed by 5 bases and J by 4 bases, 6 bases remained unmatched. The CDR3 bases are TGTGCCAGCAGCCCAGGGGACAGGGGGTATAATGAAAAACTGTTTTTT. Translation gives CASSPGDRGYNEKLFF.

For the CDR3, the DNA is TGTGCCAGCAGTTTATTTCAGGGGGGGTCCTACGAGCAGTACTTC. Translated: CASSLFQGGSYEQYF. The V call is TRBV28, the J call TRBJ2-7; TRBD1 or TRBD2 may be the D gene (7 bases each). This CDR3 is 15 amino acids long. From germline, CDR1 is MDHEN and CDR2 SYDVKM. Trimming stripped 1 base from V and 1 base from J, with 11 bases between.

This clone was counted a single time. V usage is TRBV30 and J usage is TRBJ2-4; 7 bases map to TRBD2. This CDR3 spans 15 amino acids. Trimming took 2 bases from V and 0 from J; bases not matched to a gene: 4. CDR1 is GTSNPN, CDR2 SVGIG, per germline (reference sequence). The CDR3 reads CAWSWPSGAKNIQYF. Written as DNA, the CDR3 is TGTGCCTGGAGTTGGCCTAGCGGAGCCAAAAACATTCAGTACTTC.

The V gene is TRBV5-4, the J gene TRBJ2-3, with TRBD2 matching 11 bases. V shed 1 base, J shed 2 bases, and the junction held 3 bases outside the gene matches. Germline CDR1 is SGHNT and CDR2 is YYREEE (reference sequence). CDR3 length: 16 residues. CDR3 DNA: TGTGCCAGCAGCTTGCGACTAGCGGGGAACACAGATACGCAGTATTTT. It codes for CASSLRLAGNTDTQYF.

This chain uses TRBV5-4 with TRBJ2-7; 10 positions agree with TRBD1. Losses at the gene ends were 4 bases for V and 5 bases for J; bases not matched to a gene: 9. This CDR3 has 15 amino acids. Germline V gives CDR1 SGHNT, CDR2 YYREEE (reference sequence). The CDR3 region has the DNA TGTGCCAGCAGCAGGGACAGGGGACGGCAGAACGAGCAGTACTTC. Translating gives CASSRDRGRQNEQYF.

V gene TRBV29-1 combines with J gene TRBJ2-1, with a tentative D call TRBD2 (5 bases). Per germline, CDR1 SQVTM and CDR2 ANQGSEA. Deletions cut 3 bases from V and 5 bases from J, with 11 bases between. The CDR3 length is 13 residues. CDR3 loop: CSVDSSYNNEQFF. CDR3 nucleotides: TGCAGCGTTGATTCTAGCTACAACAATGAGCAGTTCTTC.

CDR3: CASSLVAGANEQYF. CDR3 DNA sequence: TGTGCCAGCAGCTTAGTAGCGGGAGCCAACGAGCAGTACTTC. The chain uses TRBV11-2 and TRBJ2-7, with 9 bases lining up with TRBD2. V shed 1 base and J 5 bases; nucleotides not matched to a gene: 3. Germline V CDR1 and CDR2: SGHAT, FQNNGV. The CDR3 has 14 amino acids.

This chain connects TRBV5-6 to TRBJ2-7; 8 positions match TRBD2. The germline gives CDR1 SGHDT, CDR2 YYEEEE. This CDR3 region has 14 residues. The V gene end was trimmed by 0 bases and the J gene end by 5 bases; junction bases not matched to a gene: 4. CDR3 nucleotide sequence: TGTGCCAGCAGCTTGGGTGGCGGGGGGCACGAGCAGTACTTC. Its translation: CASSLGGGGHEQYF.

The CDR3, as DNA: TGTGCCAGCAGGCCGAGCTCTGGGGCCAACGTCCTGACTTTC. Protein: CASRPSSGANVLTF. J is TRBJ2-6 and V is TRBV7-2, with D unresolved. There are 14 residues in the CDR3. V lost 6 bases, J lost 0 bases, and 6 bases lay in between. Germline V gene data show CDR1 as SGHTA and CDR2 as FQGNSA.

V and J are TRBV29-1 and TRBJ2-1; unclear D gene. The germline V gene has CDR1 SQVTM and CDR2 ANQGSEA. The CDR3 totals 10 residues. V was clipped by 4 bases and J by 6 bases, with 4 bases between them. Here the CDR3 DNA reads TGCAGCGTTGCCCCCAATGAGCAGTTCTTC. This encodes CSVAPNEQFF.

This clone was seen a handful of times. This chain joins TRBV4-3 and TRBJ2-2, with 7 positions matching TRBD2. The CDR3 sequence is 21 residues long. Germline lookup yields CDR1 LGHNA and CDR2 YSLEER. Losses at the gene ends were 0 bases for V and 6 bases for J; bases not matched to a gene: 22. CDR3 residues: CASSQDTLESFAGASAGELFF. The CDR3 DNA is TGCGCCAGCAGCCAAGATACACTCGAGAGTTTCGCGGGAGCTTCGGCCGGGGAGCTGTTTTTT.

The chain joins TRBV6-1 to TRBJ2-2; no clear D gene. The germline V and J ends were trimmed by 6 bases and 2 bases, with 13 bases remaining between them. The V gene's germline CDR1 is MNHNS and CDR2 SASEGT. There are 15 residues in the CDR3. For the CDR3, the DNA is TGTGCCAGCAGGCTCAGTTTGGCTAACACCGGGGAGCTGTTTTTT. It is translated as CASRLSLANTGELFF.